The 12 T cell receptor beta chains presented below share a single source sample, sequenced in a study of T cells in Graves' hyperthyroidism and ophthalmopathy (dated by TCRdb to the late 2010s). The library was made by multiplex PCR. The listed sequencing device is Illumina HiSeq 2000. TCR beta CDR3 regions were amplified from RNA transcripts. For the first round of RT-PCR on the TCR CDR3, the HTBI primer set was used together with the Qiagen OneStep RT-PCR kit. The public reads were reprocessed in TCRdb via fastp at Q25 and MiXCR, keeping in-frame beta chains. Identical CDR3 protein sequences are pooled into one entry, listed with their most common genes and DNA. The sample has 500,000 to 600,000 distinct CDR3 sequences on record, about 45% of them singletons. Around a fifth of the sample is taken by the ten largest. Source material: peripheral blood or thyroid tissue (not recorded which). The origin of the receptors is an adult woman with Graves' disease, either hyperthyroidism or ophthalmopathy (not recorded which).

The rearrangement uses TRBV29-1 and TRBJ2-7; D may be TRBD1 (5 bases). V gave up 4 bases and J gave up 2 bases, with 12 bases separating them. Germline V CDR1 and CDR2: SQVTM, ANQGSEA. The CDR3 is 13 residues long. CDR3 residues: CSVGPDKTYEQYF. The CDR3 DNA follows: TGCAGCGTTGGACCGGACAAAACCTACGAGCAGTACTTC.

The rearrangement uses TRBV7-9 and TRBJ2-7; 14 bases line up with TRBD2. Per the germline V gene, CDR1 is SEHNR and CDR2 is FQNEAQ (reference sequence). V was pared by 8 bases and J by 8 bases, with 14 bases of the junction left unmatched. This CDR3 contains 16 residues. The CDR3 protein is CASVKPGTSGRGKQYF. The CDR3 nucleotides read TGTGCCAGCGTAAAACCCGGGACTAGCGGGAGAGGAAAGCAGTACTTC.

A remark on this clonotype: A read error may account for a junction end that differs from germline. The chain recombines TRBV20-1 with TRBJ2-2, with D possibly being TRBD2 (6 bases). Germline CDR1 reads DFQATT; CDR2 reads SNEGSKA (reference sequence). The CDR3 length is 16 residues. CDR3 DNA sequence: TGCAGTGCTAGAGATCAGGGACGGGGGAACACCGGGGAGCTGTCTTGG. Translation gives CSARDQGRGNTGELSW.

This clonotype has at least ten counts. V gene TRBV7-9 combines with J gene TRBJ2-7; 9 nucleotides agree with TRBD1. The length of the CDR3 is 18 residues. J lost 0 bases, V lost 5 bases, and 14 bases had no gene match. Germline V gives CDR1 SEHNR, CDR2 FQNEAQ (reference sequence). The CDR3 region has the DNA TGTGCCAGCAGCCCCAACCCGGGACAGGGTAGCAGCTCCTACGAGCAGTACTTC. Amino acid sequence: CASSPNPGQGSSSYEQYF.

The chain employs TRBV11-2 and TRBJ2-7; D is ambiguous. The V and J ends lost 2 bases and 2 bases respectively, with 16 bases between them. CDR3 length equals 16 residues. Per the germline V gene, CDR1 is SGHAT and CDR2 is FQNNGV. CDR3 in amino acids: CASSLIGPAHPYEQYF. The CDR3 nucleotides are TGTGCCAGCAGCTTAATAGGGCCAGCTCACCCCTACGAGCAGTACTTC.

The chain is built from TRBV19 and TRBJ2-7, with TRBD1 matching over 10 bases. There are 15 residues in the CDR3. V dropped 7 bases and J dropped 5; count of bases not matched to a gene: 11. Germline CDR1 reads LNHDA; CDR2 reads SQIVND (reference sequence). As DNA, the CDR3 is TGTGCCAGTAAATTCAGACAGGGGGCGAACGACGAGCAGTACTTC. Residues: CASKFRQGANDEQYF.

This clonotype was observed many times. Here the CDR3 reads CSARAWVEAQGHQPQHF. The CDR3 nucleotides are TGCAGTGCTAGAGCTTGGGTGGAAGCACAAGGTCATCAGCCCCAGCATTTT. The chain couples TRBV20-1 to TRBJ1-5; no firm D call. Per the germline V gene, CDR1 is DFQATT and CDR2 is SNEGSKA (reference sequence). This CDR3 contains 17 residues. The germline V and J ends were trimmed by 1 base and 5 bases, with 21 bases remaining between them.

This clonotype appeared many times. V gene TRBV16 combines with J gene TRBJ1-5, with D tentatively TRBD1 (5 bases). Deletions cut 1 base from V and 4 bases from J, with 20 bases between. The germline V gene encodes CDR1 KGHSY and CDR2 FQNENV. The CDR3 has 18 amino acids. This CDR3 reads CASSQFGGSREVNQPQHF. The DNA of the CDR3 is TGTGCCAGCAGCCAATTTGGGGGGAGCAGAGAAGTTAATCAGCCCCAGCATTTT.

The table lists this clonotype with a few counts. V and J are TRBV13 and TRBJ1-6, with TRBD1 as a possible D gene (5 bases). CDR3 size: 11 residues. CDR1 is PRHDT and CDR2 is FYEKMQ in the germline V gene (reference sequence). CDR3 bases: TGTGGCAGACAGAGTCTTTCACCCCTCCACTTT. Protein sequence: CGRQSLSPLHF.

The chain carries TRBV10-2 and TRBJ1-2, with unresolved D. The CDR3 has 12 residues. V was trimmed by 3 bases and J by 4 bases, leaving 6 bases between them. From germline, CDR1 is WSHSY and CDR2 SAAADI. The CDR3 loop reads CASSDVGYGYTF. CDR3 coding DNA: TGCGCCAGCAGTGATGTGGGCTATGGCTACACCTTC.

This chain joins TRBV28 and TRBJ1-5; D remains unclear. From germline, CDR1 is MDHEN and CDR2 SYDVKM. The CDR3 has 14 amino acids. Between the trimmed V and J ends, which lost 6 bases and 0 bases, there was a span of 9 bases. DNA of the CDR3: TGTGCCAGCAGCGCGTTTTATAGCAATCAGCCCCAGCATTTT. Residues: CASSAFYSNQPQHF. Together with reference TRBV28 and TRBJ1-5, the CDR3 gives the full variable domain: DVKVTQSSRYLVKRTGEKVFLECVQDMDHENMFWYRQDPGLGLRLIYFSYDVKMKEKGDIPEGYSVSREKKERFSLILESASTNQTSMYLCASSAFYSNQPQHFGDGTRLSIL.

CDR3 nucleotides: TGTGCCAGCAGCCCCTGGGGCAGTTTGCAAGAGACCCAGTACTTC. It translates to CASSPWGSLQETQYF. This chain joins TRBV5-4 and TRBJ2-5; a weak D match, TRBD1 (5 bases). The V end lost 4 bases, the J end lost 2 bases, and 15 bases lay between the germline ends. Germline CDR1 SGHNT, CDR2 YYREEE (reference sequence). The CDR3 extends over 15 amino acids.